Listed here are 28 T cell receptor beta chains from one sample, sequenced in a study of graft-versus-host responses after intestinal transplantation. Antigens for these TCRs are unknown. The table came from immunoSEQ multiplex PCR; TCRdb's copy has only in-frame clones and leaves some out. The data contain 90,000 to 150,000 clones, roughly 96% of them singletons. This specimen consisted of unstimulated CD8+ T cells sorted from spleen or lymph node cells, obtained before intestinal transplant. These receptor sequences come from a human donor who received an intestinal transplant.

V gene TRBV7-6 combines with J gene TRBJ1-1; 8 nucleotides line up with TRBD1. V lost 3 bases, J lost 4 bases, and 16 bases stayed unmatched. CDR1 is SGHVS and CDR2 is FNYEAQ in the germline V gene. The CDR3 consists of 18 residues. CDR3 loop: CASSFNRGTGDRPTEAFF. In DNA form, the CDR3 reads TGTGCCAGCAGCTTCAATAGGGGGACTGGGGACAGGCCCACTGAAGCTTTCTTT. Together with reference TRBV7-6 and TRBJ1-1, the CDR3 gives the full variable domain: GAGVSQSPRYKVTKRGQDVALRCDPISGHVSLYWYRQALGQGPEFLTYFNYEAQQDKSGLPNDRFSAERPEGSISTLTIQRTEQRDSAMYRCASSFNRGTGDRPTEAFFGQGTRLTVV.

This clone was recorded a few times. This chain joins TRBV19 and TRBJ1-1; possible D gene TRBD1, 5 bases. Deletions cut 6 bases from V and 8 bases from J, with 10 bases between. The CDR3 is made up of 11 amino acids. Germline V gene data show CDR1 as LNHDA and CDR2 as SQIVND (reference sequence). The CDR3 region has the DNA TGTGCCAGTAGCCCTGGGGGAGAAGCTTTCTTT. Protein product: CASSPGGEAFF.

This chain links TRBV7-2 with TRBJ2-1, with D unclear. V was shortened by 5 bases and J by 3 bases, with 2 bases between the two germline ends. CDR1 SGHTA and CDR2 FQGNSA come from the germline V gene. The length of the CDR3 is 11 residues. CDR3 protein: CASSRYNEQFF. The CDR3 bases are TGTGCCAGCAGCCGCTACAATGAGCAGTTCTTC.

V and J are TRBV7-6 and TRBJ2-1, with 13 bases that match TRBD2. The CDR3 spans 18 residues. V trimming: 5 bases; J trimming: 4 bases; junction bases outside the gene matches: 11. CDR1 and CDR2 (germline): SGHVS, FNYEAQ. The chain's CDR3 is CASSPSGTSGEFYNEQFF. For the CDR3, the DNA is TGTGCCAGCAGCCCCTCCGGGACTAGCGGGGAATTTTACAATGAGCAGTTCTTC.

This clone was observed a handful of times. V gene TRBV5-5 combines with J gene TRBJ2-4; 7 bases match TRBD1. Trimming removed 1 base from V and 3 bases from J; junction bases left unmatched: 1. The CDR3 contains 14 residues. Looked up from germline, CDR1 is SGHKS and CDR2 is YYEKEE (reference sequence). CDR3 protein: CASSLWDSKNIQYF. The CDR3 nucleotides are TGTGCCAGCAGCTTGTGGGACAGCAAAAACATTCAGTACTTC.

The gene calls are TRBV5-6 and TRBJ2-4, with a weak D call TRBD2 (5 bases). CDR3 length: 18 residues. V was trimmed by 3 bases and J by 8 bases, leaving 27 bases between them. Germline V CDR1 and CDR2: SGHDT, YYEEEE. This CDR3 reads CASSSRSWRSSKADIQYF. Written as DNA, the CDR3 is TGTGCCAGCAGCTCACGTTCTTGGCGGTCGTCGAAAGCGGACATTCAGTACTTC.

This clone was seen a single time. The rearrangement uses TRBV4-1 and TRBJ2-1; TRBD2 matches at 9 bases. The CDR3 length is 17 residues. Germline V gives CDR1 MGHRA, CDR2 YSYEKL. J was trimmed by 2 bases and V by 0 bases; bases with no gene match: 5. CDR3 in DNA: TGCGCCAGCAGCCAAGAAAGGGCGGGAGGGGCCTACAATGAGCAGTTCTTC. As protein: CASSQERAGGAYNEQFF.

The chain couples TRBV7-3 to TRBJ2-3; no clear D. V dropped 5 bases and J dropped 6 bases, with 18 bases sitting between them. CDR1 is SGHTA and CDR2 is FQGTGA in the germline V gene. The CDR3 extends over 15 amino acids. CDR3 nucleotides: TGTGCCAGCAGCCTCCACAGCTACCATTCGGATACGCAGTATTTT. Amino acids: CASSLHSYHSDTQYF.

The rearrangement uses TRBV9 and TRBJ2-7, with D possibly TRBD1 on 6 matching bases. Germline lookup yields CDR1 SGDLS and CDR2 YYNGEE. The CDR3 length is 15 residues. The V and J ends lost 5 bases and 3 bases respectively, with 18 bases between them. Here the CDR3 DNA reads TGTGCCAGCAGTCCTCAACCAGGGGCCCTCTACGAGCAGTACTTC. It codes for CASSPQPGALYEQYF.

The chain joins TRBV7-6 to TRBJ2-3, with D possibly matching TRBD1 (6 bases). Germline V gene sequence: CDR1 SGHVS, CDR2 FNYEAQ. V was pared by 5 bases and J by 1 base, with 13 bases between. The CDR3 is 15 residues long. CDR3 in DNA: TGTGCCAGCAGCCCGTGGACAGAGGGCACAGATACGCAGTATTTT. Amino acids: CASSPWTEGTDTQYF.

This chain joins TRBV28 and TRBJ1-5; TRBD1 agrees at 7 bases. This CDR3 comprises 16 residues. Germline-derived CDR1 and CDR2 are MDHEN and SYDVKM. With V trimmed by 3 bases and J by 0 bases, 5 bases remained unmatched. CDR3 DNA sequence: TGTGCCAGCAGTTTCTCAGACAGGGTTAGCAATCAGCCCCAGCATTTT. The encoded protein is CASSFSDRVSNQPQHF.

The chain employs TRBV7-6 and TRBJ2-7; TRBD2 matches at 9 bases. J gave up 2 bases and V 4 bases, and 6 bases lay outside the gene matches. The CDR3 is made up of 15 amino acids. CDR1 SGHVS and CDR2 FNYEAQ come from the germline V gene. The CDR3 nucleotides are TGTGCCAGCAGCTATAGCGGGAGCGGCGCCTACGAGCAGTACTTC. Protein sequence: CASSYSGSGAYEQYF.

The chain uses TRBV10-3 and TRBJ1-2; D may be TRBD1 (5 bases). Between the trimmed V and J ends, which lost 7 bases and 8 bases, there was a span of 17 bases. The CDR3 is 13 amino acids. Germline CDR1 and CDR2: ENHRY and SYGVKD. The CDR3, as DNA: TGTGCCATCACTACGCAGGGTCTACGCGGCTACACCTTC. Translating it yields CAITTQGLRGYTF.

For the CDR3, the DNA is TGTGCCAGCAACGCAGGGAGAATGAATGAGCAGTTCTTC. Translated: CASNAGRMNEQFF. This sequence joins TRBV7-9 and TRBJ2-1; tentatively, D is TRBD1 or TRBD2 (5 bases each). V lost 7 bases, J lost 7 bases, and 14 bases lay in between. The CDR3 is made up of 13 amino acids. CDR1 is SEHNR and CDR2 is FQNEAQ in the germline V gene (reference sequence).

To note about this clone: This specimen includes other DNA sequences encoding the same CDR3. The chain combines TRBV4-1 with TRBJ2-7; a possible D gene is TRBD2 (5 bases). Germline V CDR1 and CDR2: MGHRA, YSYEKL. This CDR3 is 14 amino acids long. With 4 bases removed from V and 2 bases from J, the gap between germline ends came to 12 bases. Here the CDR3 reads CASSPRGGTYEQYF. CDR3 DNA: TGCGCCAGCAGCCCTCGTGGAGGCACCTACGAGCAGTACTTC.

The chain couples TRBV6-1 to TRBJ1-5, with 9 bases that match TRBD1. The germline V gene encodes CDR1 MNHNS and CDR2 SASEGT. The junction had 9 bases not matched to a gene; V was cut back by 3 bases and J by 0 bases. The CDR3 loop spans 18 amino acids. In DNA, the CDR3 is TGTGCCAGCAGTGATGGGGGACAGGGAGTATATAGCAATCAGCCCCAGCATTTT. Its translation is CASSDGGQGVYSNQPQHF.

This clone appeared a single time. The V call is TRBV21-1, the J call TRBJ1-4; the listed D gene, TRBD1, was not tested against the DNA. TRBV21-1 is classified as a pseudogene. The CDR3 spans 17 residues. CDR3 sequence reads: CASSRAETGTGREKLFF. The CDR3 nucleotides are TGTGCCAGCAGCAGGGCCGAAACCGGGACAGGGAGGGAAAAACTGTTTTTT.

The chain joins TRBV2 to TRBJ1-2, with D maybe TRBD1 (6 bases). Trimming left V 10 bases short and J 4 bases short, with 19 bases between. The CDR3 is made up of 14 amino acids. From germline, CDR1 is SNHLY and CDR2 FYNNEI. CDR3 in DNA: TGTGCCAACAGGGTCCGGGGTGGTTCCTATGGCTACACCTTC. This sequence encodes CANRVRGGSYGYTF.

The rearrangement joins TRBV9 to TRBJ2-7, with a weak D call TRBD2 (7 bases). CDR1 and CDR2 from the germline V gene are SGDLS and YYNGEE. This CDR3 is built from 14 residues. The germline V and J ends were trimmed by 0 bases and 2 bases, with 9 bases remaining between them. In DNA form, the CDR3 reads TGTGCCAGCAGCGTAGCGGGGGGCCCCTACGAGCAGTACTTC. This sequence encodes CASSVAGGPYEQYF.

This chain links TRBV7-3 with TRBJ2-7; D remains ambiguous. Trimming took off 0 bases at V and 3 bases at J, with 0 bases between the two ends. Germline lookup yields CDR1 SGHTA and CDR2 FQGTGA. There are 11 residues in the CDR3. CDR3 in amino acids: CASSLTYEQYF. The CDR3 DNA reads as TGTGCCAGCAGCTTAACCTACGAGCAGTACTTC. The full variable domain, rest sourced from reference TRBV7-3 and TRBJ2-7, is GAGVSQTPSNKVTEKGKYVELRCDPISGHTALYWYRQSLGQGPEFLIYFQGTGAADDSGLPNDRFFAVRPEGSVSTLKIQRTERGDSAVYLCASSLTYEQYFGPGTRLTVT.

This chain connects TRBV6-5 to TRBJ1-4, with 8 bases aligning to TRBD1. The CDR3 sequence is 14 residues long. Germline V gene data show CDR1 as MNHEY and CDR2 as SVGAGI. V shed 3 bases and J 11 bases; nucleotides not matched to a gene: 8. The CDR3 nucleotides are TGTGCCAGCAGTTATCGTGGACAGGGTGGGAAACTGTTTTTT. The encoded protein is CASSYRGQGGKLFF.

The rearrangement links TRBV7-2 to TRBJ1-1; D might be TRBD1 (5 bases). The CDR3 is made up of 16 amino acids. V lost 1 base and J lost 0, with 12 bases in between. Germline CDR1 reads SGHTA; CDR2 reads FQGNSA. The CDR3 DNA is TGTGCCAGCAGCTTAGAGGGGAGGCGGATGAACACTGAAGCTTTCTTT. Residues: CASSLEGRRMNTEAFF.

As concerns this clone: The same CDR3 arises from other DNA sequences in this sample as well. The V call is TRBV7-3, the J call TRBJ2-1, with D possibly being TRBD1 (5 bases). Germline V CDR1 and CDR2: SGHTA, FQGTGA. The V gene lost 3 bases and the J gene lost 2 bases, with 11 bases spanning the gap. CDR3 length: 15 amino acids. The CDR3 loop reads CASSFSTGPYNEQFF. For the CDR3, the DNA is TGTGCCAGCAGCTTCTCTACAGGACCCTACAATGAGCAGTTCTTC.

J is TRBJ1-2 and V is TRBV18, with D tentatively TRBD1 (5 bases). V lost 1 base and J 8 bases, leaving 11 bases between the germline ends. Germline CDR1 and CDR2: KGHSH and LQKENI. The CDR3 runs 13 residues. The CDR3 is CASSPLDRGGYTF. The CDR3 bases are TGTGCCAGCTCACCACTCGACAGAGGCGGCTACACCTTC.

This clone was counted a few times. The chain links TRBV27 to TRBJ1-1; possible D gene TRBD1, 5 bases. This CDR3 spans 12 amino acids. Trimming removed 3 bases from V and 5 bases from J, with 7 bases in between. Germline V gives CDR1 MNHEY, CDR2 SMNVEV (reference sequence). CDR3 amino acids: CASSFSGTEAFF. In DNA form, the CDR3 reads TGTGCCAGCAGTTTTTCAGGGACTGAAGCTTTCTTT.

This sequence joins TRBV5-6 and TRBJ1-2; D is ambiguous. The germline V gene has CDR1 SGHDT and CDR2 YYEEEE. The CDR3 loop spans 13 amino acids. The V end was cut by 1 base, the J end by 5 bases, with 9 bases between. The CDR3 reads CASSLKDWYGYTF. CDR3 nucleotide sequence: TGTGCCAGCAGCTTGAAAGATTGGTATGGCTACACCTTC.

This chain uses TRBV19 with TRBJ2-1; D might be TRBD2 (6 bases). V was trimmed by 3 bases and J by 0 bases, leaving 12 bases between them. The germline CDR1 and CDR2 sequences are LNHDA and SQIVND (reference sequence). CDR3 length equals 16 residues. For the CDR3, the DNA is TGTGCCAGTAGTATGGGGGGTGGCAACTCCTACAATGAGCAGTTCTTC. Translating it yields CASSMGGGNSYNEQFF. Full variable domain (rest looked up from reference TRBV19 and TRBJ2-1): DGGITQSPKYLFRKEGQNVTLSCEQNLNHDAMYWYRQDPGQGLRLIYYSQIVNDFQKGDIAEGYSVSREKKESFPLTVTSAQKNPTAFYLCASSMGGGNSYNEQFFGPGTRLTVL.

The chain combines TRBV7-7 with TRBJ2-7, with TRBD1 matching over 7 bases. CDR3 length equals 15 residues. CDR1 is SSHAT and CDR2 is FNYEAQ in the germline V gene (reference sequence). J was trimmed by 2 bases and V by 5 bases; bases with no gene match: 9. CDR3 loop: CASSPASGTAYEQYF. CDR3 nucleotide sequence: TGTGCCAGCAGCCCGGCCTCCGGGACAGCCTACGAGCAGTACTTC.